This T cell receptor (beta chain) was observed in a study of shared T cell receptors in the human thymus. Germline CDR1 is MRHNA and CDR2 is SNTAGT. The CDR3 is 14 amino acids. The J segment lost 7 bases and the V segment lost 2 bases, leaving 3 bases of the junction unmatched. Profiled with immunoSEQ multiplex PCR; TCRdb holds only in-frame clones, not every one. This table has approximately 490,000 clones, around 82% appearing once. A further study also used this sample, focusing on human thymus T cells.

The source material was thymocytes. This chain uses TRBV6-4 with TRBJ2-1; 9 nucleotides agree with TRBD1. This TCR came from a boy in the first two years of life with a congenital heart defect. CDR3 bases: TGTGCCAGCAGTGACGGACAGGGGCTTAATGAGCAGTTCTTC. It translates to CASSDGQGLNEQFF.